This T cell receptor beta chain comes out of a study of T cell responses to AZD1222 COVID-19 vaccine. Overall study context: Pooling was applied to second doses at about 4 or about 12 weeks. Study-level results: Two doses of AZD1222 preceded a rise in Spike-specific TCR breadth and depth. Females made up more of the donors, who were largely white British, and clonal diversity may have come out too low. Distributed over spike, vaccine-associated CD4 TCRs predominated at 160-218 and 743-854.

V was shortened by 3 bases and J by 0 bases, with 9 bases between the two germline ends. Germline CDR1 and CDR2: SEHNR and FQNEAQ (reference sequence). CDR3 length: 15 amino acids. Profiled with immunoSEQ multiplex PCR; TCRdb holds only in-frame clones, not every one. This table has more than 150,000 clones, about 90% appearing once. This clone appeared a single time. Its specificity is unknown. The clonotype originates from an adult in good health. J is TRBJ1-3 and V is TRBV7-9; D is uncertain. The sample was peripheral blood, taken on day 0 of AZD1222 vaccination. CDR3 region: CASSFHASSGNTIYF. Written as DNA, the CDR3 is TGTGCCAGCAGCTTTCACGCGAGCTCTGGAAACACCATATATTTT.